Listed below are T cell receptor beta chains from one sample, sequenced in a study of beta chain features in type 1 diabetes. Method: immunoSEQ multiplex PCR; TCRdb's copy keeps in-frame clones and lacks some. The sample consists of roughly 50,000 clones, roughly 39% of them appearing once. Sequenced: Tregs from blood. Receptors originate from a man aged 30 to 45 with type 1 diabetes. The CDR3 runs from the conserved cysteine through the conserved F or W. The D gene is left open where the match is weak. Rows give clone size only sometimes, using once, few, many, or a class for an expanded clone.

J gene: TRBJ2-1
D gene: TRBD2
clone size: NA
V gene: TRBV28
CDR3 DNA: TGTGCCAGCAGCGCAGCGGGAGGGTATTCCTACAATGAGCAGTTCTTC
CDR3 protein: CASSAAGGYSYNEQFF

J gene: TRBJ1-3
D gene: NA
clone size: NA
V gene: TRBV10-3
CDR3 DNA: TGTGCCATCAGATCTTTAGGACAGAGCTCTGGAAACACCATATATTTT
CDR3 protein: CAIRSLGQSSGNTIYF

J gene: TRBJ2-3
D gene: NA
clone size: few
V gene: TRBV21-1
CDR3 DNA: TGTGCCAGCAGCACGGACAGGGTCATTAGGACAGATACGCAGTATTTT
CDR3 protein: CASSTDRVIRTDTQYF

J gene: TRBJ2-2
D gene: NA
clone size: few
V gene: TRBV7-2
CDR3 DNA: TGTGCCAGCAGCCCAACTAGGGCGGCCGGGGAGCTGTTTTTT
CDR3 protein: CASSPTRAAGELFF

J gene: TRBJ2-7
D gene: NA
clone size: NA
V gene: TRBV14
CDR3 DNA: TGTGCCAGCAGTAAGGAACTAGACTACGAGCAGTACTTC
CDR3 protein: CASSKELDYEQYF

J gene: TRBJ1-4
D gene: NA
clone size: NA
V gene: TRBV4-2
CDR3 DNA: TGTGCCAGCAGCCAAATCAAGACCGGGACATCCCGCGAAAAACTGTTTTTT
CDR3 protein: CASSQIKTGTSREKLFF

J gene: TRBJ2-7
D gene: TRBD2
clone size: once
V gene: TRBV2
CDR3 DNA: TGTGCCAGCAGGGCGACTAGCGGGGGCTCCTACGAGCAGTACTTC
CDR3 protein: CASRATSGGSYEQYF

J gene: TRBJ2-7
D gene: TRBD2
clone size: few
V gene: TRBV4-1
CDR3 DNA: TGCGCCAGCAGCCTGGGGACTAGCGGTTTCTACGAGCAGTACTTC
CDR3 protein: CASSLGTSGFYEQYF

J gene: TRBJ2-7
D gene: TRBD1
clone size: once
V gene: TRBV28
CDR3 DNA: TGTGCCAGCAGCTCTTCACGAGCCGGGACAGGGGGATACGAGCAGTACTTC
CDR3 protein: CASSSSRAGTGGYEQYF

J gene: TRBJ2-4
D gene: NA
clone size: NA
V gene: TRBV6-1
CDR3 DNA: TGTGCCAGCAGTGAAGCCACAGGCCTAGCCAAAAACATTCAGTACTTC
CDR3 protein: CASSEATGLAKNIQYF

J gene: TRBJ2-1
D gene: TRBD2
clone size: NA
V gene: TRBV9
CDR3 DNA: TGTGCCAGCAGCGTAGGGGGTAGCGGGACTTACAATGAGCAGTTCTTC
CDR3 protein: CASSVGGSGTYNEQFF

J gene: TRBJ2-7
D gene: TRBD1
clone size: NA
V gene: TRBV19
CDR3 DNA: TGTGCCAGTAGTTGGGACAGCCGGGGCAACGAGCAGTACTTC
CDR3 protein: CASSWDSRGNEQYF

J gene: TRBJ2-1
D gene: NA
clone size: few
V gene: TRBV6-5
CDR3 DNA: TGTGCCAGCAGTTACTTTCTAGAATCGAATGAGCAGTTCTTC
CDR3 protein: CASSYFLESNEQFF

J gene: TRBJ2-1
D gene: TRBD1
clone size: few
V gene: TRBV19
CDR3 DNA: TGTGCCAGTAGAAAGAGAACAGACAGGGGTTGGGGAAATGAGCAGTTCTTC
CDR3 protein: CASRKRTDRGWGNEQFF

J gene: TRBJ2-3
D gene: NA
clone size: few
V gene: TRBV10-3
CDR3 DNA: TGTGCCATCAGTGATTCCGCGGATACGCAGTATTTT
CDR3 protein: CAISDSADTQYF

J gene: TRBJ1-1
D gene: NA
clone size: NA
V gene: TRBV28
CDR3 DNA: TGTGCCTCCCGGGGGTTCACTGAAGCTTTCTTT
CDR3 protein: CASRGFTEAFF

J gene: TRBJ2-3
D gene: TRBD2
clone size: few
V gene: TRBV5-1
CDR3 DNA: TGCGCCAGCAGAATCAGGGAGGGAGATACGCAGTATTTT
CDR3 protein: CASRIREGDTQYF

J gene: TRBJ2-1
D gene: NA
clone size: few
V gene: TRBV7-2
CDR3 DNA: TGTGCCAGCAGCCTCCGGAGCGCCTACAATGAGCAGTTCTTC
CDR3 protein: CASSLRSAYNEQFF

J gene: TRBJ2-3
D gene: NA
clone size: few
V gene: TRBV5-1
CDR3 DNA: TGCGCCAGCCAACTGAGCGCAGATACGCAGTATTTT
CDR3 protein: CASQLSADTQYF

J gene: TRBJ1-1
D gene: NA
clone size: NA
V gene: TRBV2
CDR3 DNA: TGTGCCAGCACCGGGGTTAACACTGAAGCTTTCTTT
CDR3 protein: CASTGVNTEAFF

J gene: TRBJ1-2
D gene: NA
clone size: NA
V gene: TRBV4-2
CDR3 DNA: TGTGCCAGCAGCCCAAGCGGGGGACGGCGAAACTATGGCTACACCTTC
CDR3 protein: CASSPSGGRRNYGYTF

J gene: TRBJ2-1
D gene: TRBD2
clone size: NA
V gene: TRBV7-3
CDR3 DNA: TGTGCCAGCAGCTTCACCTCGACTAGCGGGTACCCGTCCTACAATGAGCAGTTCTTC
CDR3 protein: CASSFTSTSGYPSYNEQFF

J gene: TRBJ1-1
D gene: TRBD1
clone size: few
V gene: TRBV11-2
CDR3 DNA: TGTGCCAGCAGCCAGGGGGTGAACACTGAAGCTTTCTTT
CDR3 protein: CASSQGVNTEAFF

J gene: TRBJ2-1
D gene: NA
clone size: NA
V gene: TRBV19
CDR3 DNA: TGTGCCAGTAGTACTTACAATGAGCAGTTCTTC
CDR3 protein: CASSTYNEQFF

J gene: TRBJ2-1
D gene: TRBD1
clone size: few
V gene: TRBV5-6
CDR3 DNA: TGTGCCAGCATCCGAGTAGGACAGGGGGCGAGTAATGAGCAGTTCTTC
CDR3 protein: CASIRVGQGASNEQFF

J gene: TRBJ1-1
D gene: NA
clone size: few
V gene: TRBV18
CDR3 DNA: TGTGCCAGCTCACCGCAGGGCGACACTGAAGCTTTCTTT
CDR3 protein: CASSPQGDTEAFF

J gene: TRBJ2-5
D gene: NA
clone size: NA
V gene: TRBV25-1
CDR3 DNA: TGTGCCACAGCGGGCCCCATGGAGACCCAGTACTTC
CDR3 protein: CATAGPMETQYF

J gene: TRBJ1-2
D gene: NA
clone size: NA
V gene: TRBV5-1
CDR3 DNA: TGCGCCAGCAGCTTGGCCCCGGGTACAGGTACCTATGGCTACACCTTC
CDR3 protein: CASSLAPGTGTYGYTF

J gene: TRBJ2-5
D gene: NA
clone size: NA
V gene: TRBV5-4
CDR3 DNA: TGTGCCAGCAGCAGCCCCGCTGATACCCAGTACTTC
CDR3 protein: CASSSPADTQYF

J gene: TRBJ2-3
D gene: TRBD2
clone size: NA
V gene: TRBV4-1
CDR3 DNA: TGCGCCAGCAGCCAAGAAGGATGGAGGCTAGCGGGAGGGCCTGGCACAGATACGCAGTATTTT
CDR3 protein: CASSQEGWRLAGGPGTDTQYF

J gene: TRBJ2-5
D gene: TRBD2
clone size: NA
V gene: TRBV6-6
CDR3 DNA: TGTGCCAGCAGCCTCGGACTAGCGGGGCAAGAGACCCAGTACTTC
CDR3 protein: CASSLGLAGQETQYF

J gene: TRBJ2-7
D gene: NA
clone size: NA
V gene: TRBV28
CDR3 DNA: TGTGCCAGCAGTTTCTTCTTGGGGGGGCAGATTCGGGGCGAGCAGTACTTC
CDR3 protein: CASSFFLGGQIRGEQYF

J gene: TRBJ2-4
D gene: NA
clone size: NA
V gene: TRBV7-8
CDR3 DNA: TGTGCCAGCAGCTTAGCCAGGGTCATAGCCAAAAACATTCAGTACTTC
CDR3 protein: CASSLARVIAKNIQYF

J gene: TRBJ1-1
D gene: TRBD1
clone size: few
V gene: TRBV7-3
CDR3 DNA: TGTGCCAGCAGCCAAACAGGGGGCACTGAAGCTTTCTTT
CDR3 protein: CASSQTGGTEAFF

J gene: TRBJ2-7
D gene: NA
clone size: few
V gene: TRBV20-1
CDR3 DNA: TGCAGTGCTAGGCAGGGCTACGAGCAGTACTTC
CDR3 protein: CSARQGYEQYF